The following is a T cell receptor beta chain sequence with its context. Its matching antigen is unknown. Primers: 60 Vbeta forward and 13 Jbeta reverse. Here immunoSEQ multiplex PCR was the method, and the copy in TCRdb shows in-frame clones only, minus some. The profile shows about 140,000 clones, roughly three quarters of them singletons. This CDR3 is 13 amino acids long. V was trimmed by 0 bases and J by 8 bases, leaving 10 bases between them. From germline, CDR1 is MGHRA and CDR2 YSYEKL. This specimen belongs to a study of cytomegalovirus exposure and HLA in healthy donors. Study-level background: As an earlier analysis found, 150 million to 200 million T cells yielded around 110 million unique TCR beta sequences. Around 77 million unique TCRs from HLA-typed donors made up an early data release. Broader study findings: The presence/absence work took it that sequencing depth was about the same across donors.

The J gene is TRBJ1-2, the V gene TRBV4-1, with D possibly matching TRBD1 (6 bases). This TCR derives from a male donor in good health and CMV-seronegative. Sequenced sample: PBMCs. CDR3 sequence (DNA): TGCGCCAGCAGCCAAGAGGGGGCGCGAGGCTACACCTTC. Protein sequence: CASSQEGARGYTF.